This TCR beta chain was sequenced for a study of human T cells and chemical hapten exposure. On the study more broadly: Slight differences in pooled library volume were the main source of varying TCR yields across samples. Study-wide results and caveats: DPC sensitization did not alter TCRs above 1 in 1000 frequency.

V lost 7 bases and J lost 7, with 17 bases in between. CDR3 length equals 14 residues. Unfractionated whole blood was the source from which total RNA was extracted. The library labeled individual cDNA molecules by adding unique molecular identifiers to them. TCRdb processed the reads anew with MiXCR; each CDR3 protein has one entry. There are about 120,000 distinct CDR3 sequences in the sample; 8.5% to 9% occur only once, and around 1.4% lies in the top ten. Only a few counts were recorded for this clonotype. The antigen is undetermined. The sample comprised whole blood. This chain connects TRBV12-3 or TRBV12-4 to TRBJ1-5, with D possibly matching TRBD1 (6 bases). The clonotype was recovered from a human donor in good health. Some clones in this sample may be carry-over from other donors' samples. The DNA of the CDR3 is TGTGCCAGCACCGGGCGCGTGAGGGGGCAGCCCCAGCATTTT. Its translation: CASTGRVRGQPQHF.